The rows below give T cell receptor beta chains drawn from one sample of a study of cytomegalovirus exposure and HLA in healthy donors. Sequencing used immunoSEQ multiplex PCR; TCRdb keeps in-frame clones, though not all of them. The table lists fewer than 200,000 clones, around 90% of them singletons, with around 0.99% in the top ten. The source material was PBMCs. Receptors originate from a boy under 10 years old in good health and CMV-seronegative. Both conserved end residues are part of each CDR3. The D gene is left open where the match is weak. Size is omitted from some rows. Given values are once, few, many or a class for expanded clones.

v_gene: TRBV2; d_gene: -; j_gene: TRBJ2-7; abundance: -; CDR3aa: CASSGGSGSYEQYF; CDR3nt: TGTGCCAGCAGTGGTGGGAGTGGCTCCTACGAGCAGTACTTC
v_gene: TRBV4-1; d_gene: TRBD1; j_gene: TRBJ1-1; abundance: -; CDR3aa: CASSQHIRTGIFPRDGTEAFF; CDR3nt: TGCGCCAGCAGCCAGCACATTAGGACAGGTATTTTCCCGAGGGATGGCACTGAAGCTTTCTTT
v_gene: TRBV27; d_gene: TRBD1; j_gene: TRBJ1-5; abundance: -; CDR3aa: CASSTLGQAGSQPQHF; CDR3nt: TGTGCCAGCAGTACCCTAGGACAGGCGGGCTCTCAGCCCCAGCATTTT
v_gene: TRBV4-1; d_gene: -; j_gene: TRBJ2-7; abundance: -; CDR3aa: CASSQVERQMYDEQYF; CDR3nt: TGCGCCAGCAGCCAAGTCGAGAGGCAGATGTATGACGAGCAGTACTTC
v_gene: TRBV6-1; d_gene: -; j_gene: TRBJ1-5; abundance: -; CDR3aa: CASSVTDYSNQPQHF; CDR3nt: TGTGCCAGCAGTGTGACAGATTATAGCAATCAGCCCCAGCATTTT
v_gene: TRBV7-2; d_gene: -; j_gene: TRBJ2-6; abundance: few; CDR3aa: CASSPRTVSSGANVLTF; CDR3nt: TGTGCCAGCAGCCCGAGGACTGTTAGCTCTGGGGCCAACGTCCTGACTTTC
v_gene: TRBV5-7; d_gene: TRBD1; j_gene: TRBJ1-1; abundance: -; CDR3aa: CASSLKDDREETNTEAFF; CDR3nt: TGTGCCAGCAGCTTGAAGGACGACAGGGAAGAGACGAACACTGAAGCTTTCTTT
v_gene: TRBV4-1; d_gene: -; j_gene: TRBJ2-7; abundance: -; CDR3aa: CASSGLPMEEQYF; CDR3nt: TGCGCCAGCAGTGGACTGCCAATGGAGGAGCAGTACTTC
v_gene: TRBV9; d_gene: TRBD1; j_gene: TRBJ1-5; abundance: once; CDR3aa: CASSVGTGDQPQHF; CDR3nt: TGTGCCAGCAGCGTAGGGACAGGGGATCAGCCCCAGCATTTT
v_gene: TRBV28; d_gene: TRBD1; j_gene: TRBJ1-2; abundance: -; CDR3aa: CASSLGEDRVYGYTF; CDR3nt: TGTGCCAGCAGTTTAGGGGAGGACAGGGTGTATGGCTACACCTTC
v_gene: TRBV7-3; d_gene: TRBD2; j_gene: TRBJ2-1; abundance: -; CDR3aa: CASSPTSGSSYEQFF; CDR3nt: TGTGCCAGCAGCCCAACTAGCGGGAGTTCCTATGAGCAGTTCTTC
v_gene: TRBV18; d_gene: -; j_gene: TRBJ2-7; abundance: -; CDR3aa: CASSQADYEQYF; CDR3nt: TGTGCCAGCTCACAAGCGGACTACGAGCAGTACTTC
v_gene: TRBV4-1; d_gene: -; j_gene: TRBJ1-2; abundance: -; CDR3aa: CASSQWGELHGYTF; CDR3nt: TGCGCCAGCAGCCAATGGGGGGAGCTGCACGGCTACACCTTC
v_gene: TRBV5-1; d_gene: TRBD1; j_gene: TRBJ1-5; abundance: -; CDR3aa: CASSPGTGGRNQPQHF; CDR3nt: TGCGCCAGCAGCCCAGGGACAGGGGGACGCAATCAGCCCCAGCATTTT
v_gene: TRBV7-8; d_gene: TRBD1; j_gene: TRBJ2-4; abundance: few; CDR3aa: CASSPTLGTGANIQYF; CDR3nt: TGTGCCAGCAGCCCCACCCTCGGGACAGGAGCAAACATTCAGTACTTC
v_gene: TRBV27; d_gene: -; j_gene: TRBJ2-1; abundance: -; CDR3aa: CASSLLGDYNEQFF; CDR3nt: TGTGCCAGCAGTTTACTCGGGGACTACAATGAGCAGTTCTTC
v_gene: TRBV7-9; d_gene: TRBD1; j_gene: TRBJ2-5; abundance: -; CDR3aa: CASSYRGETQYF; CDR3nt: TGTGCCAGCAGCTACAGGGGAGAGACCCAGTACTTC
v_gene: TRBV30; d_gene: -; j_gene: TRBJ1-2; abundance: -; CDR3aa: CAWARGGNYGYTF; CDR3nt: TGTGCCTGGGCAAGGGGGGGGAACTATGGCTACACCTTC
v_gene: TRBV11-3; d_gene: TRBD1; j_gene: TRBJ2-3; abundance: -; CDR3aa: CASWAGTGCRDTQYF; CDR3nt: TGTGCCAGCTGGGCCGGGACAGGGTGCAGAGATACGCAGTATTTT
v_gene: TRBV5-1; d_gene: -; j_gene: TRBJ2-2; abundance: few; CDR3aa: CASSLAGQLTGELFF; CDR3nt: TGCGCCAGCAGCTTGGCCGGACAGCTCACCGGGGAGCTGTTTTTT
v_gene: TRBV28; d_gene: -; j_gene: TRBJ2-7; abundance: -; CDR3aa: CASRQTSSYEQYF; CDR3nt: TGTGCCAGCAGGCAAACCTCTAGCTACGAGCAGTACTTC